This T cell receptor beta chain is from a study of Graves' ophthalmopathy and Graves' hyperthyroidism. Findings and caveats of the study: Appearing in blood as well were most expanded thyroid clonotypes above 0.001 frequency.

The TCR beta CDR3 regions underwent amplification from RNA transcripts. First-round RT-PCR relied on HTBI primers, and a second-round multiplex PCR came next. In TCRdb, the multiplex PCR reads were re-called with MiXCR into one record per CDR3 protein. This sample carries some 390,000 distinct CDR3 sequences, 15% to 20% of them seen once, and the ten largest clones take about 1.6%. This clonotype has a count of ten or more. Its cognate antigen is unknown. There are 14 residues in the CDR3. Trimming took 0 bases from V and 3 from J, leaving 9 bases between them. Germline V lookup: CDR1 MNHEY, CDR2 SVGAGI. Other autoimmune diseases, uncontrolled infections, pregnancy or lactation led to the exclusion of patients.

The receptor was derived from a woman aged 18-29 years with Graves' ophthalmopathy. The chain links TRBV6-5 to TRBJ2-7; D not certain. Sample: peripheral blood. CDR3 amino acids: CASSYSRSVYEQYF. CDR3 coding DNA: TGTGCCAGCAGTTACTCCCGGTCGGTCTACGAGCAGTACTTC.